Shown below are 15 T cell receptor beta chains from a single sample sequenced in a study of PD-1 blockade in mismatch repair-deficient tumors. Sequenced by immunoSEQ multiplex PCR; TCRdb stores in-frame clones only, minus some. Of about 38,000 clones detected, around 79% appear once; the ten largest clones hold over 20%. The sequencing here drew on peripheral blood, taken 4 weeks after starting pembrolizumab. The receptors derive from an adult with mismatch repair-deficient cancer.

The chain combines TRBV7-9 with TRBJ1-2, with D possibly being TRBD1 (5 bases). Germline V gene data show CDR1 as SEHNR and CDR2 as FQNEAQ (reference sequence). The germline V and J ends were trimmed by 1 base and 8 bases, with 5 bases remaining between them. The CDR3 runs 11 residues. CDR3 residues: CASSLGDGYTF. CDR3 nucleotide sequence: TGTGCCAGCAGCTTAGGGGACGGCTACACCTTC.

The J gene is TRBJ2-3, the V gene TRBV28; D might be TRBD1 (6 bases). The CDR3 runs 16 residues. Germline values: CDR1 MDHEN, CDR2 SYDVKM. V shed 5 bases and J shed 3 bases, with 18 bases lying between them. This CDR3 reads CASSGQTGFGTDTQYF. Here the CDR3 DNA reads TGTGCCAGCAGTGGACAGACGGGCTTTGGTACAGATACGCAGTATTTT. Supplemented by reference TRBV28 and TRBJ2-3, the full variable domain reads DVKVTQSSRYLVKRTGEKVFLECVQDMDHENMFWYRQDPGLGLRLIYFSYDVKMKEKGDIPEGYSVSREKKERFSLILESASTNQTSMYLCASSGQTGFGTDTQYFGPGTRLTVL.

This clone was observed once. The chain uses TRBV7-2 and TRBJ2-7; D is undetermined. The length of the CDR3 is 13 residues. Germline values: CDR1 SGHTA, CDR2 FQGNSA. With 4 bases removed from V and 7 bases from J, the gap between germline ends came to 14 bases. The CDR3 region is CASSSPGPFEQYF. As DNA, the CDR3 is TGTGCCAGCAGCTCCCCGGGTCCCTTTGAGCAGTACTTC.

The chain has TRBV4-2 and TRBJ2-2; 15 bases are shared with TRBD2. The trim removed 3 bases at V and 4 bases at J, leaving 6 bases unmatched. CDR1 is LGHNA and CDR2 is YNFKEQ in the germline V gene. The length of the CDR3 is 18 residues. CDR3 sequence reads: CASSHRTSGRGSTGELFF. The CDR3 DNA reads TGTGCCAGCAGCCACAGGACTAGCGGGAGGGGCAGCACCGGGGAGCTGTTTTTT.

The count of this clone is one. V gene TRBV2 combines with J gene TRBJ2-3; 16 bases line up with TRBD2. The junction had 15 bases not matched to a gene; V was cut back by 6 bases and J by 9 bases. The CDR3 runs 18 residues. Germline loops: CDR1 SNHLY, CDR2 FYNNEI. CDR3 amino acids: CASSHTGTSGGGHGTQYF. The CDR3 region has the DNA TGTGCCAGCAGCCACACCGGGACTAGCGGGGGGGGGCACGGGACGCAGTATTTT.

The V and J genes are TRBV20-1 and TRBJ2-1; no clear D gene. The CDR3 has 11 amino acids. In germline, CDR1 is DFQATT, CDR2 SNEGSKA (reference sequence). V gave up 4 bases and J gave up 4 bases, with 5 bases separating them. Here the CDR3 DNA reads TGCAGTGCTAATGATTACAATGAGCAGTTCTTC. This encodes CSANDYNEQFF.

This clone came up a few times. The rearrangement joins TRBV11-2 to TRBJ2-3, with unresolved D. The CDR3 runs to 14 residues. V lost 6 bases and J 1 base, leaving 11 bases between the germline ends. The V gene's germline CDR1 is SGHAT and CDR2 FQNNGV. In DNA form, the CDR3 reads TGTGCCAGCAGGGACCTACTACGCACAGATACGCAGTATTTT. Protein product: CASRDLLRTDTQYF.

This chain connects TRBV18 to TRBJ2-7; unclear D gene. Germline V gives CDR1 KGHSH, CDR2 LQKENI. V shed 2 bases and J shed 2 bases, with 10 bases lying between them. CDR3 length equals 14 residues. CDR3: CASSPFSRTYEQYF. The CDR3 region has the DNA TGTGCCAGCTCACCATTTAGCCGGACCTACGAGCAGTACTTC.

V is TRBV4-3 and J is TRBJ2-5; D remains unclear. Germline V CDR1 and CDR2: LGHNA, YSLEER. The CDR3 length is 15 residues. V gave up 1 base and J gave up 0 bases, with 9 bases separating them. The CDR3 DNA sequence: TGCGCCAGCAGCCAAGCCCTAGTAAACCAAGAGACCCAGTACTTC. Protein sequence: CASSQALVNQETQYF.

The chain uses TRBV5-4 and TRBJ2-3, with TRBD2 matching over 8 bases. Per germline, CDR1 SGHNT and CDR2 YYREEE (reference sequence). This CDR3 spans 13 amino acids. V dropped 5 bases and J dropped 4; count of bases not matched to a gene: 3. The CDR3 protein is CASSSGGADTQYF. In DNA form, the CDR3 reads TGTGCCAGCAGTTCCGGGGGGGCAGATACGCAGTATTTT.

The chain couples TRBV4-1 to TRBJ1-1, with 8 positions matching TRBD1. Germline CDR1 and CDR2: MGHRA and YSYEKL. J gave up 2 bases and V 4 bases, and 12 bases lay outside the gene matches. The CDR3 consists of 17 residues. The CDR3 here is CASSLGRTGRKNTEAFF. For the CDR3, the DNA is TGCGCCAGCAGCCTCGGTCGGACAGGGAGGAAAAACACTGAAGCTTTCTTT.

The J gene is TRBJ1-3, the V gene TRBV5-1; 8 bases line up with TRBD1. The CDR3 is 14 residues long. Germline CDR1 reads SGHRS; CDR2 reads YFSETQ. Trimming at V came to 7 bases and at J to 0 bases, leaving 3 bases not matched to a gene. Here the CDR3 reads CASWTGNSGNTIYF. In DNA form, the CDR3 reads TGCGCCAGCTGGACAGGGAACTCTGGAAACACCATATATTTT.

The chain recombines TRBV5-1 with TRBJ1-2; 8 nucleotides agree with TRBD1. Germline V gene sequence: CDR1 SGHRS, CDR2 YFSETQ. V lost 4 bases and J lost 4; bases outside the gene matches: 6. The CDR3 consists of 14 residues. The chain's CDR3 is CASSMTGVAYGYTF. For the CDR3, the DNA is TGCGCCAGCAGCATGACAGGGGTGGCCTATGGCTACACCTTC. Complete variable domain (other parts from reference TRBV5-1 and TRBJ1-2): KAGVTQTPRYLIKTRGQQVTLSCSPISGHRSVSWYQQTPGQGLQFLFEYFSETQRNKGNFPGRFSGRQFSNSRSEMNVSTLELGDSALYLCASSMTGVAYGYTFGSGTRLTVV.

The rearrangement uses TRBV30 and TRBJ1-5; no clear D gene. Germline CDR1 and CDR2: GTSNPN and SVGIG (reference sequence). CDR3 length: 13 residues. Trimming stripped 0 bases from V and 5 bases from J, with 8 bases between. The CDR3: CAWSVGGDQPQHF. In DNA, the CDR3 is TGTGCCTGGAGTGTCGGCGGGGATCAGCCCCAGCATTTT. The full variable domain, with the rest looked up from reference TRBV30 and TRBJ1-5, is SQTIHQWPATLVQPVGSPLSLECTVEGTSNPNLYWYRQAAGRGLQLLFYSVGIGQISSEVPQNLSASRPQDRQFILSSKKLLLSDSGFYLCAWSVGGDQPQHFGDGTRLSIL.

This clone is a singleton in its sample. The genes are TRBV5-5 and TRBJ2-3, with 7 bases identical to TRBD1. V lost 1 base, J lost 0 bases, and 8 bases stayed unmatched. The CDR3 length is 17 residues. Germline CDR1 and CDR2: SGHKS and YYEKEE (reference sequence). The CDR3 sequence is CASSLTVGTASTDTQYF. The CDR3 nucleotides read TGTGCCAGCAGCTTGACCGTCGGGACAGCTAGCACAGATACGCAGTATTTT.